The 24 T cell receptor beta chains reported below all come from one sample, sequenced in a study of T cells in Graves' hyperthyroidism and ophthalmopathy. The TCR beta CDR3 regions underwent amplification using RNA transcripts as the source. In the first-round RT-PCR of the TCR CDR3, the HTBI primer set was used. TCRdb processed the multiplex PCR reads anew with MiXCR; each CDR3 protein has one entry. Of 700,000 or so distinct CDR3 sequences detected, roughly 15% appear once; the ten largest clones hold approximately 12%. Source material: blood. The receptors shown here come from a woman between 50 and 59 years old with Graves' ophthalmopathy.

This clonotype was observed at least ten times. The chain employs TRBV24-1 and TRBJ2-1; the D gene is possibly TRBD2 (5 bases). Germline V CDR1 and CDR2: KGHDR, SFDVKD. This CDR3 is 13 amino acids long. Trimming cost V 9 bases and J 6 bases, with 14 bases left between them. CDR3 DNA sequence: TGTGCCACCGGGCTAGGCGGGTCCAATGAGCAGTTCTTC. It encodes CATGLGGSNEQFF.

In this sample, this clonotype turned up many times. The rearrangement links TRBV7-3 to TRBJ2-3; 8 nucleotides agree with TRBD2. V trimming: 8 bases; J trimming: 0 bases; junction bases outside the gene matches: 7. Germline V gene lookup returns CDR1 SGHTA and CDR2 FQGTGA. The CDR3 loop spans 15 amino acids. The CDR3 bases are TGTGCCAGCTCCGGGTTAGCGGGAAGCACAGATACGCAGTATTTT. As protein: CASSGLAGSTDTQYF.

This clonotype occurred many times. The chain employs TRBV2 and TRBJ2-7; no clear D gene. CDR1 is SNHLY and CDR2 is FYNNEI in the germline V gene. CDR3 length: 13 residues. The V and J ends lost 2 bases and 3 bases respectively, with 8 bases between them. The CDR3 DNA sequence: TGTGCCAGCAGTGAATTGGCTAGCTACGAGCAGTACTTC. This codes for CASSELASYEQYF. The complete variable domain, with remaining parts taken from reference TRBV2 and TRBJ2-7, reads EPEVTQTPSHQVTQMGQEVILRCVPISNHLYFYWYRQILGQKVEFLVSFYNNEISEKSEIFDDQFSVERPDGSNFTLKIRSTKLEDSAMYFCASSELASYEQYFGPGTRLTVT.

This chain links TRBV6-2 or TRBV6-3 with TRBJ2-2; no firm D call. The V and J ends lost 7 bases and 9 bases respectively, with 24 bases between them. Germline loops: CDR1 MNHEY, CDR2 SVGEGT. The CDR3 covers 16 residues. This chain's CDR3 is CASTSLGRYEDRELFF. The CDR3 nucleotides are TGTGCCAGCACCTCGTTGGGCAGGTACGAGGATCGGGAGCTGTTTTTT.

V usage is TRBV4-2 and J usage is TRBJ1-1, with 9 positions matching TRBD1. This CDR3 comprises 16 residues. CDR1 is LGHNA and CDR2 is YNFKEQ in the germline V gene. V shed 0 bases, J shed 5 bases, and the junction held 7 bases outside the gene matches. The CDR3 sequence: CASSQDNRGRLTEAFF. The CDR3 DNA sequence: TGTGCCAGCAGCCAAGATAACAGGGGGCGCTTGACTGAAGCTTTCTTT.

The table lists this clonotype with a few counts. This sequence joins TRBV6-5 and TRBJ1-2; 7 nucleotides align to TRBD1. CDR3 length equals 14 residues. The V gene's germline CDR1 is MNHEY and CDR2 SVGAGI. J gave up 4 bases and V 4 bases, and 6 bases lay outside the gene matches. The DNA for the CDR3 is TGTGCCAGCAGTTCCCAGGGGGGCGGCTATGGCTACACCTTC. Translation gives CASSSQGGGYGYTF.

The chain recombines TRBV6-1 with TRBJ1-2; D gene uncertain. Between the trimmed V and J ends, which lost 6 bases and 6 bases, there was a span of 23 bases. The CDR3 contains 16 residues. CDR1 and CDR2 (germline): MNHNS, SASEGT. CDR3 DNA sequence: TGTGCCAGCAGCTCCCCACGGCGGAGGGCTAATAATGGCTACACCTTC. It specifies CASSSPRRRANNGYTF.

The gene calls are TRBV19 and TRBJ2-1; 9 positions match TRBD2. After removal of 6 bases from V and 4 bases from J, the junction contained 7 bases not matched to a gene. The germline V gene encodes CDR1 LNHDA and CDR2 SQIVND (reference sequence). The CDR3 extends over 15 amino acids. The CDR3 coding sequence is TGTGCCAGTAGACTCGGACTAGCGTGGTACAATGAGCAGTTCTTC. This sequence encodes CASRLGLAWYNEQFF.

The chain combines TRBV28 with TRBJ1-1; D gene unclear. V shed 8 bases and J shed 8 bases, with 27 bases lying between them. Looked up from germline, CDR1 is MDHEN and CDR2 is SYDVKM. The CDR3 consists of 16 residues. The CDR3 region has the DNA TGTGCCAGCGCATCAGTCCGTAGGCGATCGAACGCCGAAGCTTTCTTT. Protein: CASASVRRRSNAEAFF.

This clonotype showed up many times. The rearrangement uses TRBV20-1 and TRBJ2-7; D is perhaps TRBD1 (5 bases). The V gene's germline CDR1 is DFQATT and CDR2 SNEGSKA (reference sequence). V was clipped by 3 bases and J by 0 bases, with 15 bases between them. The CDR3 is 15 amino acids. The chain's CDR3 is CSASRGAVSSYEQYF. The DNA of the CDR3 is TGCAGTGCTAGTCGTGGGGCTGTAAGCTCCTACGAGCAGTACTTC.

On this clonotype itself: A much larger clone lies a single base off, so this may be a read error. The rearrangement joins TRBV28 to TRBJ2-5; TRBD2 might be the D (7 bases). Germline V CDR1 and CDR2: MDHEN, SYDVKM. V lost 10 bases, J lost 5 bases, and 14 bases lay in between. This CDR3 region has 12 residues. This chain's CDR3 is CAIRGAPETQYF. The DNA for the CDR3 is TGTGCCATACGGGGGGCTCCGGAGACCCAGTACTTC. Combining the CDR3 with reference TRBV28 and TRBJ2-5 gives the whole variable domain DVKVTQSSRYLVKRTGEKVFLECVQDMDHENMFWYRQDPGLGLRLIYFSYDVKMKEKGDIPEGYSVSREKKERFSLILESASTNQTSMYLCAIRGAPETQYFGPGTRLLVL.

This clonotype occurred many times. CDR3 protein: CASTFDPRLTEAFF. DNA of the CDR3: TGTGCCAGCACCTTCGACCCACGCCTCACTGAAGCTTTCTTT. The chain has TRBV12-3 or TRBV12-4 and TRBJ1-1; D ambiguous. The V end was cut by 7 bases, the J end by 4 bases, with 16 bases between. The CDR3 spans 14 residues.

A few counts support this clonotype. The chain uses TRBV10-2 and TRBJ2-1, with TRBD2 matching over 9 bases. Germline V gives CDR1 WSHSY, CDR2 SAAADI. V dropped 8 bases and J dropped 7; count of bases not matched to a gene: 15. The CDR3 consists of 16 residues. The DNA for the CDR3 is TGCGCCAGCGCCTCCCCCGGCGGGAGGGCCGAAAATGAGCAGTTCTTC. Translation gives CASASPGGRAENEQFF.

This clonotype showed up just a few times. At one end, the junction sequence differs from germline, possibly due to a read error. The rearrangement joins TRBV11-1 to TRBJ2-5, with TRBD1 as a possible D gene (5 bases). The CDR3 length is 14 residues. Germline V gives CDR1 SGHAT, CDR2 FQDESV (reference sequence). In DNA form, the CDR3 reads TGTGCCGGCAGTCAAAACAGGAACCGCGAGACCCAGTACTTC. This translates into CAGSQNRNRETQYF.

At least ten counts were recorded for this clonotype. CDR3 amino acids: CASSFPGRILQETQYF. CDR3 sequence (DNA): TGTGCCAGCAGCTTTCCGGGACGGATACTTCAAGAGACCCAGTACTTC. The V and J genes are TRBV7-9 and TRBJ2-5; tentatively, D is TRBD1 or TRBD2 (5 bases each). Germline CDR1 and CDR2: SEHNR and FQNEAQ (reference sequence). V lost 3 bases, J lost 2 bases, and 16 bases lay in between. This CDR3 is built from 16 residues.

This chain links TRBV2 with TRBJ1-5; TRBD1 is a possible D gene (5 bases). The CDR3 is made up of 15 amino acids. The germline V gene encodes CDR1 SNHLY and CDR2 FYNNEI. V was clipped by 6 bases and J by 6 bases, with 18 bases between them. The CDR3 here is CASRTGPAVSQPQHF. Here the CDR3 DNA reads TGTGCCAGCAGGACGGGGCCAGCAGTCAGTCAGCCCCAGCATTTT.

This clonotype was detected many times. The chain recombines TRBV18 with TRBJ2-3; no clear D. The CDR3 is 14 amino acids. Deletions cut 1 base from V and 3 bases from J, with 8 bases between. The germline V gene encodes CDR1 KGHSH and CDR2 LQKENI. The CDR3 region has the DNA TGTGCCAGCTCACCACAAATGACAACAGATACGCAGTATTTT. As protein: CASSPQMTTDTQYF.

Details on this clonotype: A much larger clone sits a single nucleotide away, making a read error possible. A read error is likely, as this CDR3 ends without the conserved phenylalanine or tryptophan. The chain uses TRBV5-5 and TRBJ1-5, with TRBD1 matching over 10 bases. CDR3 length: 15 residues. V gave up 4 bases and J gave up 7 bases; unmatched junction bases: 8. CDR1 is SGHKS and CDR2 is YYEKEE in the germline V gene (reference sequence). In DNA, the CDR3 is TGTGCCAGCAGCACAGACAGGGGGCTCGGGCAGCCCCAGCATCTT. It specifies CASSTDRGLGQPQHL.

This clonotype was observed a single time. The chain is built from TRBV5-4 and TRBJ1-6, with D possibly matching TRBD1 (6 bases). Trimming shortened V by 4 bases and J by 5 bases, and 10 bases separated the two germline ends. Per the germline V gene, CDR1 is SGHNT and CDR2 is YYREEE (reference sequence). The CDR3 totals 14 residues. This CDR3 is CASSRRQDNSPLHF. The DNA for the CDR3 is TGTGCCAGCAGCAGAAGACAGGATAATTCACCCCTCCACTTT.

This clonotype was observed many times. The chain joins TRBV5-1 to TRBJ2-2; D unclear. This CDR3 has 14 amino acids. Germline V CDR1 and CDR2: SGHRS, YFSETQ. V lost 0 bases and J 0 bases, leaving 3 bases between the germline ends. In DNA form, the CDR3 reads TGCGCCAGCAGCTTGGTGACGAACACCGGGGAGCTGTTTTTT. Protein product: CASSLVTNTGELFF.

At least ten counts were recorded for this clonotype. The gene calls are TRBV3-1 and TRBJ1-1; D is ambiguous. Per the germline V gene, CDR1 is LGHDT and CDR2 is YNNKEL (reference sequence). The CDR3 spans 16 residues. V lost 2 bases and J lost 3, with 16 bases in between. The CDR3 region is CASSQLSKWVDTEAFF. The CDR3 DNA reads as TGTGCCAGCAGCCAATTATCAAAATGGGTGGACACTGAAGCTTTCTTT.

The sample holds many counts of this clonotype. This sequence joins TRBV12-3 or TRBV12-4 and TRBJ2-3; the match to TRBD2 covers 12 bases. The V gene end was trimmed by 6 bases and the J gene end by 3 bases; junction bases not matched to a gene: 1. The CDR3 consists of 14 residues. Written as DNA, the CDR3 is TGTGCCAGCAGGACTAGCGGGAGAACAGATACGCAGTATTTT. It encodes CASRTSGRTDTQYF.

In this sample, this clonotype turned up a few times. The V call is TRBV6-2 or TRBV6-3, the J call TRBJ2-2; no firm D call. Looked up from germline, CDR1 is MNHEY and CDR2 is SVGEGT. Trimming pared 4 bases from V and 0 bases from J, leaving 6 bases between. The CDR3 is 14 amino acids. The CDR3: CASSFRANTGELFF. The CDR3 DNA is TGTGCCAGCAGTTTCCGAGCGAACACCGGGGAGCTGTTTTTT.

Of note for this clonotype: This may come from a read error, since a much larger clone is one base off. The V and J genes are TRBV28 and TRBJ2-7, with unresolved D. The germline V gene has CDR1 MDHEN and CDR2 SYDVKM. Between the trimmed V and J ends, which lost 10 bases and 2 bases, there was a span of 12 bases. CDR3 length equals 12 residues. CDR3 nucleotides: TGTGCCAACAGAGACAACACCTACGAGCAGTACTTC. As protein: CANRDNTYEQYF. The full variable domain, in which reference TRBV28 and TRBJ2-7 provide the parts outside the CDR3, is DVKVTQSSRYLVKRTGEKVFLECVQDMDHENMFWYRQDPGLGLRLIYFSYDVKMKEKGDIPEGYSVSREKKERFSLILESASTNQTSMYLCANRDNTYEQYFGPGTRLTVT.